One T cell receptor (beta chain) is described in this entry. As yet, its antigen is unknown. These data originate in a study of cytomegalovirus exposure and HLA in healthy donors. The PCR had 60 Vbeta and 13 Jbeta primers. Assay used: immunoSEQ multiplex PCR; TCRdb lists only in-frame clones, some missing. The sample records about 100,000 clones, more than 65% being singletons. CDR3 length: 18 amino acids. In germline, CDR1 is SGHRS, CDR2 YFSETQ. The junction had 11 bases not matched to a gene; V was cut back by 0 bases and J by 10 bases. Whole-study findings and limits: Reportedly, a later analysis found an Asian-associated ancestry cluster had fewer N-insertions than the approximately 700-donor mean. In vitro work confirmed that a few CMV-associated chains recognize CMV antigens.

The sequenced material came from PBMCs. The genes are TRBV5-1 and TRBJ2-1, with 15 positions matching TRBD2. This TCR derives from a woman between 18 and 30 years old in good health and CMV-seronegative. CDR3: CASSLARTSGRASCEQFF. As DNA, the CDR3 is TGCGCCAGCAGCTTGGCGAGGACTAGCGGGAGGGCGTCCTGCGAGCAGTTCTTC. The full variable domain, rest sourced from reference TRBV5-1 and TRBJ2-1, is KAGVTQTPRYLIKTRGQQVTLSCSPISGHRSVSWYQQTPGQGLQFLFEYFSETQRNKGNFPGRFSGRQFSNSRSEMNVSTLELGDSALYLCASSLARTSGRASCEQFFGPGTRLTVL.